The present TCR beta chain was sequenced within a study of prognosis after radiotherapy for stage I lung cancer. For the study at large: The patients included around 13 who had newly diagnosed primary stage I lung tumors, along with 5 or 6 others who had oligometastatic NSCLC after their primary tumor had been surgically resected.

Study findings and constraints: Diminished Shannon entropy following stereotactic body radiation therapy characterized patients who developed distant metastases. The way patients used TRBV and TRBJ genes reportedly differed depending on whether they had metastases.

This clonotype was found many times. Its cognate antigen is unknown. Researchers used two-round multiplex PCR to amplify TCR beta CDR3 starting from genomic DNA. First-round PCR employed TRBV- and TRBJ-specific primers for each gene. TCRdb processed the multiplex PCR reads anew with MiXCR; each CDR3 protein has one entry. The sample has about 51,000 distinct CDR3 sequences; less than 35% are singletons. V was trimmed by 4 bases and J by 5 bases, leaving 17 bases between them. The CDR3 contains 14 residues. Germline V lookup: CDR1 GTSNPN, CDR2 SVGIG (reference sequence). V and J are TRBV30 and TRBJ2-5; the D gene is possibly TRBD1 (6 bases). The source was PBMCs, collected before or after stereotactic body radiation therapy (not recorded which). The source of this sequence is a donor at least 50 years old with non-small cell lung cancer. CDR3 region: CAWKSAGAFETQYF. The CDR3 DNA follows: TGTGCCTGGAAGTCCGCAGGGGCTTTCGAGACCCAGTACTTC.